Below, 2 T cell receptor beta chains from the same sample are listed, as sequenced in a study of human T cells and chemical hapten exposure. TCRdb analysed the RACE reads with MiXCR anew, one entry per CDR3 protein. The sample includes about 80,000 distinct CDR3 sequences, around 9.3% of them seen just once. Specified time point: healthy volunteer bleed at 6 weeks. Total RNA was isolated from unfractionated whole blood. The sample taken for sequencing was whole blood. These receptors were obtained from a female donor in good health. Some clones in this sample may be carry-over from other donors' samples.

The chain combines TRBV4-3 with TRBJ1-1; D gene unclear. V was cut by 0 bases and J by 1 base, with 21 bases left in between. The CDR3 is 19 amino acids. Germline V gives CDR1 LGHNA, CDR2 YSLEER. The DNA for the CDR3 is TGCGCCAGCAGCCAAGATGTCGGACCTGGTCTGGGCTGGAACACTGAAGCTTTCTTT. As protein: CASSQDVGPGLGWNTEAFF.

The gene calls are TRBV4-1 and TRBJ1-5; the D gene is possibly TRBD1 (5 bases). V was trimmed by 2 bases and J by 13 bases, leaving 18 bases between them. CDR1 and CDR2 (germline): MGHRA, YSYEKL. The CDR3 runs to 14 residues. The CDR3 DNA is TGCGCCAGCAGCCAACTAGTCAGGGATCGCGGACAGCATTTT. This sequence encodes CASSQLVRDRGQHF.